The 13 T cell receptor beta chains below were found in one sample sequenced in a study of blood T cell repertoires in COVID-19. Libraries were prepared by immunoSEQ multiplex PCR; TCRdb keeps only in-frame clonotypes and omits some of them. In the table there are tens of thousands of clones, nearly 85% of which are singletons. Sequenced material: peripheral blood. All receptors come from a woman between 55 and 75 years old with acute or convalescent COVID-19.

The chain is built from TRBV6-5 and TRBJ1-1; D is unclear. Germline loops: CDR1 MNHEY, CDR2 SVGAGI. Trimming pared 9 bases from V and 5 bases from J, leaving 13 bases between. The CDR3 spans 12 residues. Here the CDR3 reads CASGPRRTEAFF. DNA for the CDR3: TGTGCCAGTGGGCCCAGAAGGACTGAAGCTTTCTTT.

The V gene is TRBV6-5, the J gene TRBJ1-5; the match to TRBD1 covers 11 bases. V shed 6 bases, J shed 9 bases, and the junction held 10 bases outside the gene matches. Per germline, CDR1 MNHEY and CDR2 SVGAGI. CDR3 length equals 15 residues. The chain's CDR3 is CASRQYGTGGRPQHF. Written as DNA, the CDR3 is TGTGCCAGCAGGCAATACGGGACAGGGGGTCGGCCCCAGCATTTT.

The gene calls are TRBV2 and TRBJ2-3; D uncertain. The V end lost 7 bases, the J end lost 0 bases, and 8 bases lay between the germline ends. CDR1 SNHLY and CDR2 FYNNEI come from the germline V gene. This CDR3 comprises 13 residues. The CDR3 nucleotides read TGTGCCAGCAATTGGGCTAGCACAGATACGCAGTATTTT. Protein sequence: CASNWASTDTQYF.

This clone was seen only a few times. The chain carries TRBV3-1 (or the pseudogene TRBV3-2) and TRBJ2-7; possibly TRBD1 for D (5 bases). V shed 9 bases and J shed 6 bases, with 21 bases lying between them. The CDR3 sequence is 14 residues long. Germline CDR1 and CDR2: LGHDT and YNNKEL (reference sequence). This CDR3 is CASAQGRFPLEQYF. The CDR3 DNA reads TGTGCCAGTGCCCAGGGCCGATTTCCCCTCGAGCAGTACTTC.

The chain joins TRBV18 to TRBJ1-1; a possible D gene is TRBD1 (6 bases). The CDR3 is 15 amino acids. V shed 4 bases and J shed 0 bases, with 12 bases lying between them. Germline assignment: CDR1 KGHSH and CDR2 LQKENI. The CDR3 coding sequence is TGTGCCAGCTCACAGGGGACAAACATGAACACTGAAGCTTTCTTT. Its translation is CASSQGTNMNTEAFF.

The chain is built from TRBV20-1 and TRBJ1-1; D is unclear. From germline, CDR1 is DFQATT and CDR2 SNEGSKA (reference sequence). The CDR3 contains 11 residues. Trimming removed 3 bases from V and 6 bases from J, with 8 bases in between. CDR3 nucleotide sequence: TGCAGTGCTAGTAACGGGGCTGAAGCTTTCTTT. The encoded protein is CSASNGAEAFF.

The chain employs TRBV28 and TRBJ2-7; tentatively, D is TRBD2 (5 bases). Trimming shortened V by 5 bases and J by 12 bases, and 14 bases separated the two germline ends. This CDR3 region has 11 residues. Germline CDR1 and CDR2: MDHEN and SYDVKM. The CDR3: CASSEGRERYF. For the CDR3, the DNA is TGTGCCAGCAGTGAGGGAAGGGAGAGGTACTTC. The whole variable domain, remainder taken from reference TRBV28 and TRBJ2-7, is DVKVTQSSRYLVKRTGEKVFLECVQDMDHENMFWYRQDPGLGLRLIYFSYDVKMKEKGDIPEGYSVSREKKERFSLILESASTNQTSMYLCASSEGRERYFGPGTRLTVT.

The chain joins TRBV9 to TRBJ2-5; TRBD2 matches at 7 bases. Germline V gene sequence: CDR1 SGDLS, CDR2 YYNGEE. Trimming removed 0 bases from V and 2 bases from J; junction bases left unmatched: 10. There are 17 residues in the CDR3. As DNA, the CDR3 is TGTGCCAGCAGCGTAGGGCTCAACGGGGGGATACAAGAGACCCAGTACTTC. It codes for CASSVGLNGGIQETQYF.

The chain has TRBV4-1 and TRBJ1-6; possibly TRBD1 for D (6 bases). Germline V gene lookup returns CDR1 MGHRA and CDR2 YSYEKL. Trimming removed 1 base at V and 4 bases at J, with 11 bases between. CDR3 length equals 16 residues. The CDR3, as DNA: TGCGCCAGCAGCCAAGGTCAGGGGAGTTATAATTCACCCCTCCACTTT. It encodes CASSQGQGSYNSPLHF.

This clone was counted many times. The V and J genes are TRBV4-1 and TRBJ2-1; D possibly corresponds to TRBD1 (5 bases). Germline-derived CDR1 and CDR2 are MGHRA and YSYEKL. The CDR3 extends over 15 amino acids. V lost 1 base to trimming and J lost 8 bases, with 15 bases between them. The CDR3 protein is CASSQGGTAWDEQFF. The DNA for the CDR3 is TGCGCCAGCAGCCAAGGGGGCACTGCCTGGGATGAGCAGTTCTTC.

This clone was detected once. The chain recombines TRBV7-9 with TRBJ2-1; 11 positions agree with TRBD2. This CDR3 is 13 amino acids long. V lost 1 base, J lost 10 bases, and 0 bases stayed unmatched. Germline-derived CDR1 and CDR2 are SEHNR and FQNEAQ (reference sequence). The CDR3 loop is CASSLGLAGEQFF. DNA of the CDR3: TGTGCCAGCAGCTTAGGACTAGCGGGGGAGCAGTTCTTC.

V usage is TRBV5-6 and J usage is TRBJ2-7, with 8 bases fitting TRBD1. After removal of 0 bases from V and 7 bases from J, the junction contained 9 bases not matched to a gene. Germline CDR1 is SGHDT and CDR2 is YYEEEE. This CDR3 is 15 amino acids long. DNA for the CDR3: TGTGCCAGCAGCTTGGCCGGGACAGGAGGACGGGAGCAGTACTTC. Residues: CASSLAGTGGREQYF. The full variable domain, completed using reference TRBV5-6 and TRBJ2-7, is DAGVTQSPTHLIKTRGQQVTLRCSPKSGHDTVSWYQQALGQGPQFIFQYYEEEERQRGNFPDRFSGHQFPNYSSELNVNALLLGDSALYLCASSLAGTGGREQYFGPGTRLTVT.

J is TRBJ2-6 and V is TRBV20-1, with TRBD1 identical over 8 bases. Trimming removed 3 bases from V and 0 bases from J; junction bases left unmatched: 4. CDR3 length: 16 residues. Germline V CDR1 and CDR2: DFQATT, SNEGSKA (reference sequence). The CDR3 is CSASNRGYSGANVLTF. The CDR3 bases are TGCAGTGCTAGTAACAGGGGGTACTCTGGGGCCAACGTCCTGACTTTC.